A single sample is the source of the 28 T cell receptor beta chains below, sequenced in a study of blood T cell repertoires in COVID-19. Only in-frame clones appear in the TCRdb table, and some are missing; sequencing was by immunoSEQ multiplex PCR. In the table there are under 200,000 clones, 88% of which are singletons. Sequencing input: peripheral blood. The receptor source for this set is a man aged 18 to 29 with active or convalescent COVID-19.

The J gene is TRBJ2-5, the V gene TRBV5-5, with D tentatively TRBD1 (5 bases). Trimming took off 5 bases at V and 2 bases at J, with 7 bases between the two ends. The CDR3 is made up of 12 amino acids. CDR1 and CDR2 (germline): SGHKS, YYEKEE (reference sequence). CDR3 DNA sequence: TGTGCCAGCAGTGACAGACAAGAGACCCAGTACTTC. Translation: CASSDRQETQYF.

CDR3 amino acids: CASSPGQGGPSIYEQYF. The CDR3 DNA follows: TGTGCCAGCAGCCCGGGACAGGGGGGTCCATCGATCTACGAGCAGTACTTC. The rearrangement joins TRBV5-4 to TRBJ2-7; TRBD1 aligns across 11 bases. Germline V gene sequence: CDR1 SGHNT, CDR2 YYREEE (reference sequence). This CDR3 comprises 17 residues. Trimming removed 4 bases from V and 3 bases from J; junction bases left unmatched: 12.

This chain joins TRBV9 and TRBJ2-2, with 9 bases lining up with TRBD2. Germline trimming cut 0 bases from V and 4 bases from J; bases unmatched to any gene: 10. Germline CDR1 reads SGDLS; CDR2 reads YYNGEE. CDR3 size: 18 residues. The chain's CDR3 is CASSVVSVGTSRTGELFF. The DNA of the CDR3 is TGTGCCAGCAGCGTAGTTTCGGTGGGGACTAGCCGCACCGGGGAGCTGTTTTTT.

The chain carries TRBV28 and TRBJ1-1; the match to TRBD1 covers 9 bases. The V gene end was trimmed by 3 bases and the J gene end by 0 bases; junction bases not matched to a gene: 8. Germline assignment: CDR1 MDHEN and CDR2 SYDVKM. The CDR3 is 17 residues long. The CDR3 loop reads CASSFHGTGPMNTEAFF. The DNA for the CDR3 is TGTGCCAGCAGTTTCCACGGGACAGGGCCCATGAACACTGAAGCTTTCTTT.

The chain employs TRBV6-6 and TRBJ2-3; 10 bases match TRBD1. The ends lost 5 bases at V and 4 bases at J; junction bases unmatched: 12. This CDR3 region has 17 residues. The germline CDR1 and CDR2 sequences are MNHNY and SVGAGI (reference sequence). The CDR3 spells CASSRGRTGGGADTQYF. The DNA of the CDR3 is TGTGCCAGCAGTCGGGGCCGGACAGGGGGTGGTGCAGATACGCAGTATTTT.

This chain uses TRBV7-2 with TRBJ1-2, with 8 bases matching TRBD1. The CDR3 totals 14 residues. V lost 2 bases to trimming and J lost 4 bases; unmatched junction nucleotides: 3. The germline V gene encodes CDR1 SGHTA and CDR2 FQGNSA. The CDR3 DNA reads as TGTGCCAGCAGCTTACAGGGGGCGAGCTATGGCTACACCTTC. The encoded protein is CASSLQGASYGYTF.

The V and J genes are TRBV7-2 and TRBJ2-1, with no clear D. Trimming left V 0 bases short and J 12 bases short, with 12 bases between. Looked up from germline, CDR1 is SGHTA and CDR2 is FQGNSA. This CDR3 has 13 residues. CDR3 in DNA: TGTGCCAGCAGCTTAGCCCGGGTTGCAGTGCAGTTCTTC. It yields the protein CASSLARVAVQFF.

This chain links TRBV3-1 (or the pseudogene TRBV3-2) with TRBJ1-2; D is perhaps TRBD1 (6 bases). Germline V gene lookup returns CDR1 LGHDT and CDR2 YNNKEL (reference sequence). The length of the CDR3 is 17 residues. Trimming left V 5 bases short and J 0 bases short, with 19 bases between. The CDR3: CASSSGRLDRTNYGYTF. The CDR3 region has the DNA TGTGCCAGCAGCAGTGGCCGTTTGGACAGAACTAACTATGGCTACACCTTC.

This clone was detected a few times. This chain connects TRBV7-2 to TRBJ2-3, with a weak D call TRBD2 (6 bases). From germline, CDR1 is SGHTA and CDR2 FQGNSA. The CDR3 consists of 16 residues. The V end was cut by 0 bases, the J end by 3 bases, with 13 bases between. The CDR3: CASSLASRGGTDTQYF. DNA of the CDR3: TGTGCCAGCAGCTTAGCGTCGCGGGGTGGGACAGATACGCAGTATTTT.

This chain uses TRBV7-9 with TRBJ2-2; no reliable D call. The V gene lost 1 base and the J gene lost 4 bases, with 7 bases spanning the gap. The CDR3 totals 14 residues. Germline CDR1 SEHNR, CDR2 FQNEAQ (reference sequence). The CDR3 nucleotides read TGTGCCAGCAGCTTAGGAGACATCACCGGGGAGCTGTTTTTT. Encoded protein: CASSLGDITGELFF.

The chain is built from TRBV5-1 and TRBJ2-7; 10 bases are shared with TRBD2. Germline V gene data show CDR1 as SGHRS and CDR2 as YFSETQ. This CDR3 has 15 residues. V lost 2 bases to trimming and J lost 2 bases; unmatched junction nucleotides: 4. Here the CDR3 reads CASSLFTSGAYEQYF. CDR3 sequence (DNA): TGCGCCAGCAGCTTATTTACTAGCGGGGCCTACGAGCAGTACTTC. The full variable domain, completed using reference TRBV5-1 and TRBJ2-7, is KAGVTQTPRYLIKTRGQQVTLSCSPISGHRSVSWYQQTPGQGLQFLFEYFSETQRNKGNFPGRFSGRQFSNSRSEMNVSTLELGDSALYLCASSLFTSGAYEQYFGPGTRLTVT.

The chain combines TRBV7-9 with TRBJ1-3, with TRBD1 matching 8 bases. Germline CDR1 reads SEHNR; CDR2 reads FQNEAQ (reference sequence). V lost 5 bases, J lost 15 bases, and 6 bases stayed unmatched. CDR3 length equals 11 residues. The DNA for the CDR3 is TGTGCCAGCAGCGAAGCCGGGACAGGATATTTT. It translates to CASSEAGTGYF.

The V gene is TRBV27, the J gene TRBJ2-7, with D possibly matching TRBD2 (5 bases). The CDR3 runs 13 residues. CDR1 and CDR2 from the germline V gene are MNHEY and SMNVEV (reference sequence). V was cut by 0 bases and J by 3 bases, with 6 bases left in between. The CDR3 nucleotides are TGTGCCAGCAGTTTATCCGGGAACTACGAGCAGTACTTC. Its translation is CASSLSGNYEQYF.

This clone was observed a few times. This sequence joins TRBV5-1 and TRBJ2-1; 10 bases map to TRBD2. Germline trimming cut 1 base from V and 4 bases from J; bases unmatched to any gene: 8. The CDR3 extends over 17 amino acids. Germline V lookup: CDR1 SGHRS, CDR2 YFSETQ. This CDR3 is CASSLWLAGDPYNEQFF. The DNA of the CDR3 is TGCGCCAGCAGCTTGTGGCTAGCGGGGGACCCTTACAATGAGCAGTTCTTC.

This chain joins TRBV6-5 and TRBJ1-6, with D perhaps TRBD1 (6 bases). CDR1 MNHEY and CDR2 SVGAGI come from the germline V gene. The CDR3 has 15 amino acids. V gave up 7 bases and J gave up 3 bases, with 13 bases separating them. The CDR3 region has the DNA TGTGCCAGCAAACAAGACAGGCTCTATAATTCACCCCTCCACTTT. It specifies CASKQDRLYNSPLHF.

The chain uses TRBV5-1 and TRBJ2-2; 11 bases map to TRBD1. Unmatched junction bases numbered 7, after V lost 3 bases and J lost 6 bases. Germline CDR1 SGHRS, CDR2 YFSETQ. CDR3 length equals 16 residues. CDR3 loop: CASSSLPGQGAGELFF. The CDR3, as DNA: TGCGCCAGCAGCTCCCTGCCGGGACAGGGGGCCGGGGAGCTGTTTTTT.

Notes on this clone: At the DNA level, this CDR3 is encoded by other sequences in the same sample as well. The chain has TRBV11-2 and TRBJ2-2, with a possible D match to TRBD1 (6 bases). The CDR3 consists of 15 residues. Germline CDR1 SGHAT, CDR2 FQNNGV. V shed 2 bases and J shed 5 bases, with 12 bases lying between them. The CDR3 nucleotides are TGTGCCAGCAGCTTATCGGGACAAGGGACCGGGGAGCTGTTTTTT. The encoded protein is CASSLSGQGTGELFF.

The V call is TRBV3-1 (or the pseudogene TRBV3-2), the J call TRBJ1-3, with D unresolved. Per the germline V gene, CDR1 is LGHDT and CDR2 is YNNKEL (reference sequence). V shed 2 bases and J shed 4 bases, with 15 bases lying between them. This CDR3 spans 16 amino acids. CDR3 protein: CASSQSAGSSGNTIYF. CDR3 bases: TGTGCCAGCAGCCAATCGGCGGGAAGCTCGGGAAACACCATATATTTT.

The chain combines TRBV3-1 (or the pseudogene TRBV3-2) with TRBJ1-1; D is perhaps TRBD1 (5 bases). Germline CDR1 reads LGHDT; CDR2 reads YNNKEL (reference sequence). V was clipped by 4 bases and J by 5 bases, with 23 bases between them. The CDR3 runs to 17 residues. CDR3 loop: CASSRTTGTPEGTEAFF. The CDR3 DNA sequence: TGTGCCAGCAGCCGGACTACCGGGACCCCGGAGGGGACTGAAGCTTTCTTT.

This clone was seen more than once but under ten times. This chain links TRBV6-1 with TRBJ1-2; no clear D. This CDR3 region has 17 residues. Germline values: CDR1 MNHNS, CDR2 SASEGT. V was shortened by 2 bases and J by 0 bases, with 16 bases between the two germline ends. The CDR3 here is CASSERRLALTNYGYTF. The CDR3 DNA follows: TGTGCCAGCAGTGAACGCAGGCTAGCGTTGACTAACTATGGCTACACCTTC.

The rearrangement joins TRBV6-1 to TRBJ2-1, with 7 bases that match TRBD2. CDR1 and CDR2 from the germline V gene are MNHNS and SASEGT. CDR3 length: 14 amino acids. Trimming removed 3 bases from V and 4 bases from J; junction bases left unmatched: 3. CDR3: CASSDRDYYNEQFF. In DNA, the CDR3 is TGTGCCAGCAGTGACCGGGACTATTACAATGAGCAGTTCTTC.

The chain employs TRBV6-6 and TRBJ1-1, with 9 bases aligning to TRBD1. The CDR3 length is 15 residues. Unmatched junction bases numbered 9, after V lost 7 bases and J lost 3 bases. Germline V CDR1 and CDR2: MNHNY, SVGAGI (reference sequence). This CDR3 reads CASNQQGAQDTEAFF. The CDR3 DNA sequence: TGTGCCAGCAACCAACAGGGGGCGCAGGACACTGAAGCTTTCTTT.

J is TRBJ2-7 and V is TRBV4-1, with D perhaps TRBD2 (5 bases). The V and J ends lost 0 bases and 4 bases respectively, with 19 bases between them. Looked up from germline, CDR1 is MGHRA and CDR2 is YSYEKL. This CDR3 is built from 17 residues. The DNA for the CDR3 is TGCGCCAGCAGCCAAGAATCGGCTAGCCTCACTCGGTACGAGCAGTACTTC. As protein: CASSQESASLTRYEQYF.

The chain employs TRBV6-5 and TRBJ2-7, with TRBD1 matching 10 bases. The CDR3 extends over 14 amino acids. Germline CDR1 MNHEY, CDR2 SVGAGI. J lost 5 bases, V lost 6 bases, and 7 bases had no gene match. CDR3 in amino acids: CASSRDRGIHEQYF. In nucleotides, the CDR3 is TGTGCCAGCAGCCGGGACAGGGGTATCCACGAGCAGTACTTC.

This chain uses TRBV6-4 with TRBJ1-1; the D is unclear. This CDR3 has 14 residues. CDR1 is MRHNA, CDR2 SNTAGT, per germline. V lost 5 bases and J 1 base, leaving 11 bases between the germline ends. This CDR3 is CASSPNPGNTEAFF. Written as DNA, the CDR3 is TGTGCCAGCAGTCCCAACCCAGGGAACACTGAAGCTTTCTTT.

This clone was counted once. The chain employs TRBV4-2 and TRBJ2-5; 12 bases match TRBD2. The CDR3 spans 16 residues. The ends lost 4 bases at V and 1 base at J; junction bases unmatched: 4. Germline CDR1 and CDR2: LGHNA and YNFKEQ. DNA of the CDR3: TGTGCCAGCAGCCTTAGGACTAGCGGGGTCCAAGAGACCCAGTACTTC. This gives the protein CASSLRTSGVQETQYF.

The chain employs TRBV5-1 and TRBJ1-4; D may be TRBD1 (5 bases). Germline CDR1 SGHRS, CDR2 YFSETQ. There are 15 residues in the CDR3. The V gene lost 1 base and the J gene lost 8 bases, with 15 bases spanning the gap. In nucleotides, the CDR3 is TGCGCCAGCAGCTTGACTCGGGGGAGAGAGGAAAAACTGTTTTTT. Amino acids: CASSLTRGREEKLFF.

V gene TRBV30 combines with J gene TRBJ2-2; tentatively, D is TRBD1 (6 bases). The V gene's germline CDR1 is GTSNPN and CDR2 SVGIG (reference sequence). The CDR3 loop spans 13 amino acids. V dropped 3 bases and J dropped 3 bases, with 8 bases sitting between them. CDR3 in amino acids: CAWRDSHTGELFF. CDR3 DNA: TGTGCCTGGAGGGACAGTCACACCGGGGAGCTGTTTTTT.